This TCR beta chain derives from a study of blood T cells in healthy people across ages. The CDR3 runs 13 residues. The V and J ends lost 3 bases and 15 bases respectively, with 18 bases between them. From germline, CDR1 is SGHAT and CDR2 FQNNGV. This clonotype was found many times. Primers used in a second PCR of about 6 to 11 cycles were a sample-barcoded 5' primer and a J-beta primer mix. TCRdb redid the calling of the 5' RACE reads with MiXCR, one entry per CDR3 protein. The repertoire holds about 670,000 distinct CDR3 sequences, with 52% as singletons. The sequenced sample consisted of blood. This sequence joins TRBV11-2 and TRBJ2-1; a possible D gene is TRBD1 (6 bases). This clonotype was sampled from a woman aged 80 or over in good health. In nucleotides, the CDR3 is TGTGCCAGCAGCTTGGACCCGGGACATGGAGGGTTCTTC. This translates into CASSLDPGHGGFF.